These 5 T cell receptor beta chains share one sample of origin, sequenced in a study of cytotoxic CD8 clonotypes in ibrutinib-treated CLL. Here immunoSEQ multiplex PCR was the method, and the copy in TCRdb shows in-frame clones only, minus some. The sample lists roughly 150,000 clones, about four fifths occurring once. The sequencing here drew on PBMCs, taken after 12 months of ibrutinib treatment. The receptors were sampled from a human donor with chronic lymphocytic leukemia.

The chain links TRBV5-6 to TRBJ2-1, with no clear D. Trimming removed 0 bases at V and 0 bases at J, with 13 bases between. The CDR3 sequence is 17 residues long. Per the germline V gene, CDR1 is SGHDT and CDR2 is YYEEEE. CDR3 nucleotides: TGTGCCAGCAGCTTGGGGTCTAATCCAAGCTCCTACAATGAGCAGTTCTTC. Translating it yields CASSLGSNPSSYNEQFF. The whole variable domain, remainder taken from reference TRBV5-6 and TRBJ2-1, is DAGVTQSPTHLIKTRGQQVTLRCSPKSGHDTVSWYQQALGQGPQFIFQYYEEEERQRGNFPDRFSGHQFPNYSSELNVNALLLGDSALYLCASSLGSNPSSYNEQFFGPGTRLTVL.

V gene TRBV28 combines with J gene TRBJ1-2; TRBD1 aligns across 7 bases. J gave up 2 bases and V 8 bases, and 8 bases lay outside the gene matches. The CDR3 is 14 residues long. Germline V lookup: CDR1 MDHEN, CDR2 SYDVKM. This CDR3 is CASLSGGGNYGYTF. DNA for the CDR3: TGTGCCAGCCTATCAGGGGGGGGCAACTATGGCTACACCTTC.

In this sample, this clone turned up once. The junction shows a germline mismatch at one end, possibly a read error. The genes are TRBV2 and TRBJ1-4; D is undetermined. This CDR3 region has 15 residues. CDR1 and CDR2 from the germline V gene are SNHLY and FYNNEI. The CDR3 DNA follows: TGTGCCAGCAGTGTAACGTGGTCAACGAATGAAAAACTGTTTTTT. Translating it yields CASSVTWSTNEKLFF.

The genes are TRBV11-2 and TRBJ2-1, with D perhaps matching TRBD2 (6 bases). The V gene's germline CDR1 is SGHAT and CDR2 FQNNGV. There are 17 residues in the CDR3. V shed 4 bases and J shed 0 bases, with 16 bases lying between them. The CDR3 spells CASSSAGTPSSYNEQFF. The CDR3 DNA is TGTGCCAGCAGCTCCGCCGGGACTCCCAGCTCCTACAATGAGCAGTTCTTC.

The chain links TRBV9 to TRBJ2-6; possible D gene TRBD1, 6 bases. Between the trimmed V and J ends, which lost 3 bases and 3 bases, there was a span of 7 bases. Germline lookup yields CDR1 SGDLS and CDR2 YYNGEE. There are 14 residues in the CDR3. CDR3 region: CASSDRVGANVLTF. The CDR3 DNA follows: TGTGCCAGCAGCGACAGGGTTGGGGCCAACGTCCTGACTTTC.